The source of this T cell receptor (beta chain) is a study of long-term antiretroviral therapy in people with HIV. As for this clone: Its cognate antigen is unknown.

Study-level findings and limits: Dominant in the repertoire at all time points were clones expanded before ART.

Run at survey level, the immunoSEQ assay was version v3.0. The assay was immunoSEQ multiplex PCR, and TCRdb's table has in-frame clones only and misses some. The repertoire includes tens of thousands of clones, roughly 79% of them detected once, and 4% to 6% sits in the top ten. Germline V gene sequence: CDR1 SGHTA, CDR2 FQGNSA. This CDR3 is built from 13 residues. The V end lost 5 bases, the J end lost 0 bases, and 8 bases lay between the germline ends. Each HIV participant was treated in the United States. The sequencing here drew on unsorted PBMCs, taken 0.5 years after starting antiretroviral therapy. The gene calls are TRBV7-2 and TRBJ2-7, with D possibly matching TRBD1 (5 bases). The TCR originated in a young man with HIV. The CDR3 nucleotides are TGTGCCAGCAGCGCTGACAGCTCCTACGAGCAGTACTTC. This translates into CASSADSSYEQYF.